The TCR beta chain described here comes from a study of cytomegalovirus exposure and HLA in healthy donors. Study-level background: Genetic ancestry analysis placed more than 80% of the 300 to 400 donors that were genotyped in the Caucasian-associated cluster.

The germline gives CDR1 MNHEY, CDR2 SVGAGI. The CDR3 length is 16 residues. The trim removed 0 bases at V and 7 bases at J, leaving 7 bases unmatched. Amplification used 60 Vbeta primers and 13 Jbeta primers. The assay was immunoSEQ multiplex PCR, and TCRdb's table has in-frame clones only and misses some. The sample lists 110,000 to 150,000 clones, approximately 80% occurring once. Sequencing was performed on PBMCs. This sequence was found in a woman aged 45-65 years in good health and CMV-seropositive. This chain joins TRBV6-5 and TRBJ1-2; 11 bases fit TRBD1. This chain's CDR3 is CASSYSRTGGFGGYTF. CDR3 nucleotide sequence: TGTGCCAGCAGTTACTCGAGGACAGGGGGCTTTGGTGGCTACACCTTC.